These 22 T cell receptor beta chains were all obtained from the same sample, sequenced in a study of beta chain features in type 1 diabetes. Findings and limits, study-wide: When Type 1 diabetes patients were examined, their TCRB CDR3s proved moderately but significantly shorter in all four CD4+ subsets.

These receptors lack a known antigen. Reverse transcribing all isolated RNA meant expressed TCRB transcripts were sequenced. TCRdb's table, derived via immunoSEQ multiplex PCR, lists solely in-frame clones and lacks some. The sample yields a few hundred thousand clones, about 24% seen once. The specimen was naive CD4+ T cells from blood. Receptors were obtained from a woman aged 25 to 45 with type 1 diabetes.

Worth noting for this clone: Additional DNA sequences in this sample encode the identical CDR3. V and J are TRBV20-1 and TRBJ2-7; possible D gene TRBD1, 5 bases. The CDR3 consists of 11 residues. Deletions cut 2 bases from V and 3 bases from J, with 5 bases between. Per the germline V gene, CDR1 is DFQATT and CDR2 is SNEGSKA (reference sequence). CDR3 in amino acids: CSARQGYEQYF. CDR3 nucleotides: TGCAGTGCTAGACAGGGCTACGAGCAGTACTTC.

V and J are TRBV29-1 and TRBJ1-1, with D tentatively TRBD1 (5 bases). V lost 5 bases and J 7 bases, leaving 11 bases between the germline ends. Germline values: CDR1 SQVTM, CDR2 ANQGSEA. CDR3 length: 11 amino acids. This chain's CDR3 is CSVFRVGEAFF. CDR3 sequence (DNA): TGCAGCGTTTTCAGGGTTGGTGAAGCTTTCTTT.

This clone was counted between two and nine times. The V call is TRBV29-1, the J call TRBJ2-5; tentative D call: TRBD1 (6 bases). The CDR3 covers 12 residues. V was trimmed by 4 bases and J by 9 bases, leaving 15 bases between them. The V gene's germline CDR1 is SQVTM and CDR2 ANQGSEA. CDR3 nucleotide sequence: TGCAGCGTTGGAGACTACGCAGGGGCCCAGTACTTC. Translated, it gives CSVGDYAGAQYF.

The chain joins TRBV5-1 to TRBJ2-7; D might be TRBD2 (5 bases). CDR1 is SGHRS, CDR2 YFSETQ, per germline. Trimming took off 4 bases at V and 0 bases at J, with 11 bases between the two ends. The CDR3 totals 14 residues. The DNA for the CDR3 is TGCGCCAGCAGCCCGACGGAGGTCTCCTACGAGCAGTACTTC. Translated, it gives CASSPTEVSYEQYF.

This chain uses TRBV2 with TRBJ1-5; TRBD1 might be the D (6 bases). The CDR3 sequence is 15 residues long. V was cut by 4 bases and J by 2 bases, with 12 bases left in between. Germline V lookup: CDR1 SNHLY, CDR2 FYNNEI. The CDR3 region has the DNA TGTGCCAGCAGTGTACAGGGTCTGGGCAATCAGCCCCAGCATTTT. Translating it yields CASSVQGLGNQPQHF.

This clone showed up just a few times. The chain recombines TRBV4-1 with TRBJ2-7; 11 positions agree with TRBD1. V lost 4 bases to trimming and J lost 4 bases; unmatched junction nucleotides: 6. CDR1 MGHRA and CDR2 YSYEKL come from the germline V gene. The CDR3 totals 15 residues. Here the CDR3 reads CASSRVGQGEYEQYF. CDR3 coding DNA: TGCGCCAGCAGCCGTGTGGGACAGGGGGAGTACGAGCAGTACTTC.

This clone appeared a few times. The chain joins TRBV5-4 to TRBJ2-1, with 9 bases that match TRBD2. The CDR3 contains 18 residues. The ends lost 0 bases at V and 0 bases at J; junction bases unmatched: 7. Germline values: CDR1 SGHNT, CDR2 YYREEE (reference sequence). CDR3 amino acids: CASSLGLADASSYNEQFF. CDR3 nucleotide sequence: TGTGCCAGCAGCTTGGGACTAGCGGACGCCAGCTCCTACAATGAGCAGTTCTTC.

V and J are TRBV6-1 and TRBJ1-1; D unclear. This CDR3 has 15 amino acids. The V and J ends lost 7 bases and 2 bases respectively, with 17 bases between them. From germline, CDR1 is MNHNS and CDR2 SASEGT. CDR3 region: CASKLGRTHNTEAFF. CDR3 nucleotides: TGTGCCAGCAAACTAGGCCGTACCCATAACACTGAAGCTTTCTTT.

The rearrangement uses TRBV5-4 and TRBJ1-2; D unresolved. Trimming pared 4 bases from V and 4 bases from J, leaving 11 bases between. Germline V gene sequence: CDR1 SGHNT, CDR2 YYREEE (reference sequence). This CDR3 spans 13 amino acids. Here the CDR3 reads CASSRDYTYGYTF. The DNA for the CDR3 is TGTGCCAGCAGCCGAGACTACACCTATGGCTACACCTTC.

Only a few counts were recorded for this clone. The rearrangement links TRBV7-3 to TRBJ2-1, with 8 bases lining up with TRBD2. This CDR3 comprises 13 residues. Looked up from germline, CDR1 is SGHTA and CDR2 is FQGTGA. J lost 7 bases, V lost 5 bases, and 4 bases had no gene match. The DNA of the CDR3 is TGTGCCAGCAGCCCCCCGGGGGGGAATGAGCAGTTCTTC. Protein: CASSPPGGNEQFF.

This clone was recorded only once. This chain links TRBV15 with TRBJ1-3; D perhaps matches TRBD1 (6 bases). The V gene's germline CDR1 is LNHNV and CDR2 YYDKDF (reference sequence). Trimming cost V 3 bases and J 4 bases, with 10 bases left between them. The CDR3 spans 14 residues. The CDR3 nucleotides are TGTGCCACCAGCAGCGGGGACACAGGAAACACCATATATTTT. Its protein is CATSSGDTGNTIYF.

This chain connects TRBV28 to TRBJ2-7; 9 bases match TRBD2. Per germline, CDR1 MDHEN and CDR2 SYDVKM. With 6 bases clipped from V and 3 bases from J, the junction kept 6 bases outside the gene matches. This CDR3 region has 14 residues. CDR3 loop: CASRGLARIYEQYF. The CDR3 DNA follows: TGTGCCAGCAGAGGACTAGCGAGAATCTACGAGCAGTACTTC.

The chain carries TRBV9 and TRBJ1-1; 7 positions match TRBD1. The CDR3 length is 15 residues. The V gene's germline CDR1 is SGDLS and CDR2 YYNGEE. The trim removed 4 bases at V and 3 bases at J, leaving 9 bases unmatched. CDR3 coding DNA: TGTGCCAGCAGCCCTCAAGAGGACAGGTACACTGAAGCTTTCTTT. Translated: CASSPQEDRYTEAFF.

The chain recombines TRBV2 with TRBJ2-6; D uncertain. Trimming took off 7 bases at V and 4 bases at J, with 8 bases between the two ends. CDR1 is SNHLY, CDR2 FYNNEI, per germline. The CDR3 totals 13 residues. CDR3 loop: CASTLIGANVLTF. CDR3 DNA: TGTGCCAGCACCCTAATAGGGGCCAACGTCCTGACTTTC.

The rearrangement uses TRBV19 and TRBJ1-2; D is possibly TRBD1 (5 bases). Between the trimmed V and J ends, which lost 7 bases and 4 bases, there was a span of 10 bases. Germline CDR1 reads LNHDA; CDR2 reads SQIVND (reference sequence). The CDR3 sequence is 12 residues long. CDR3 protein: CASTGRGYGYTF. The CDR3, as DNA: TGTGCCAGTACGGGGCGGGGCTATGGCTACACCTTC.

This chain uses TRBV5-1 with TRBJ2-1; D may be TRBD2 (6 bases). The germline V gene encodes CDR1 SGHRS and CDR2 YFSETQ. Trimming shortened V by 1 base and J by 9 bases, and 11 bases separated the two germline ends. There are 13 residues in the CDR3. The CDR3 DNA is TGCGCCAGCAGCTTGACTAGCTCCAGTGAGCAGTTCTTC. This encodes CASSLTSSSEQFF.

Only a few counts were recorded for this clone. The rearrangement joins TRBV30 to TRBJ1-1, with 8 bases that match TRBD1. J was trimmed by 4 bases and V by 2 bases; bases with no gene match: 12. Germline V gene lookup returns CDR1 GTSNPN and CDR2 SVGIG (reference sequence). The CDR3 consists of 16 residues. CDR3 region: CAWSPDRTGLFTEAFF. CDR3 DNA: TGTGCCTGGAGTCCTGATCGGACAGGGTTGTTCACTGAAGCTTTCTTT.

The DNA of the CDR3 is TGTGCCAGCAGTACCCCACAGGGCTCGAATGAAAAACTGTTTTTT. Protein: CASSTPQGSNEKLFF. The chain joins TRBV28 to TRBJ1-4; TRBD1 is a possible D gene (6 bases). This CDR3 spans 15 amino acids. V lost 5 bases and J 5 bases, leaving 15 bases between the germline ends. CDR1 MDHEN and CDR2 SYDVKM come from the germline V gene.

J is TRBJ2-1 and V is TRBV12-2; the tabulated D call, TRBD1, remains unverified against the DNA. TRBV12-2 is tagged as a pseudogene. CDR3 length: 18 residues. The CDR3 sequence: CASRLRTRDSLLYNEQFF. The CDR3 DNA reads TGTGCAAGTCGCCTACGGACAAGGGACAGTTTACTCTACAATGAGCAGTTCTTC.

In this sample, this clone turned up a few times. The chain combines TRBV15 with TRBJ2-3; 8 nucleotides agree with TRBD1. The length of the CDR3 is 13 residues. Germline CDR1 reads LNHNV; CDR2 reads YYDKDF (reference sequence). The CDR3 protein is CAPGRGLEDTQYF. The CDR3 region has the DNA TGTGCGCCGGGCAGGGGGCTTGAAGATACGCAGTATTTT.

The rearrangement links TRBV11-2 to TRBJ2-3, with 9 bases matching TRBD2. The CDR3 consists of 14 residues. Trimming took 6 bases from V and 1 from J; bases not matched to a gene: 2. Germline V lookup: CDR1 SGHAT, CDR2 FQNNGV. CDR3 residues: CASRKRGGTDTQYF. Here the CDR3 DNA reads TGTGCCAGCAGGAAGCGGGGGGGCACAGATACGCAGTATTTT.

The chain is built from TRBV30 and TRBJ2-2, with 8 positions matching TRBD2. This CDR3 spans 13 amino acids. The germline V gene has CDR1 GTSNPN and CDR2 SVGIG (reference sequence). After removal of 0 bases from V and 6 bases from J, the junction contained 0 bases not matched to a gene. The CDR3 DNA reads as TGTGCCTGGAGTGTGACTAGCGCCGGGGAGCTGTTTTTT. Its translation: CAWSVTSAGELFF. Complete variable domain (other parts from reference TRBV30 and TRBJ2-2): SQTIHQWPATLVQPVGSPLSLECTVEGTSNPNLYWYRQAAGRGLQLLFYSVGIGQISSEVPQNLSASRPQDRQFILSSKKLLLSDSGFYLCAWSVTSAGELFFGEGSRLTVL.